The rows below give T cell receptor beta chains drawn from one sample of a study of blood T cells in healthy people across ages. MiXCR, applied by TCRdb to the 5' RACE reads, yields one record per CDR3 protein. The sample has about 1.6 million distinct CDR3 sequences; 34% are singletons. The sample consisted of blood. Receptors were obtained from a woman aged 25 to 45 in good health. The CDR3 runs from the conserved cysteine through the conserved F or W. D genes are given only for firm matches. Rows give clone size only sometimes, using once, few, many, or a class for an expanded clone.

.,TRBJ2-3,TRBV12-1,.,TGTGCCAGCAGCTCCCTTAGCGGGGGGCCTATGGATACGCAGTATTTT,CASSSLSGGPMDTQYF
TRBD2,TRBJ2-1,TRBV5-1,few,TGCGCCAGCAGCTTGGTACCGGGGGGGGGCTACAATGAGCAGTTCTTC,CASSLVPGGGYNEQFF
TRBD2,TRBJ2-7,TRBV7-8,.,TGTGCCAGCAGCCCGGGACTAGCGGGGGTGGTAGTGCAGTACTTC,CASSPGLAGVVVQYF
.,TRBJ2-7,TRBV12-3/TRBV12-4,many,TGTGCCAGCAGGCTCATGGACGAGCAGTACTTC,CASRLMDEQYF
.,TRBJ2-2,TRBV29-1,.,TGCAGCGTTGAAGATCCGGGCACGACGAACACCGGGGAGCTGTTTTTT,CSVEDPGTTNTGELFF
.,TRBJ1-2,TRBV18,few,TGTGCCAGCTCACCATCAGGTTCCGGCTACACCTTC,CASSPSGSGYTF
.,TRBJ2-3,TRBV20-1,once,TGCAGTGCTCGAGGGGTACAGGGCGCCCCAGATACGCAGTATTTT,CSARGVQGAPDTQYF
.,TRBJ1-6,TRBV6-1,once,TGTGCCAGCAATGATTCACCCCTCCACTTT,CASNDSPLHF
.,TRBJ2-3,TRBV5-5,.,TGTGCCAGCAGCCCAGACCATAGCACAGATACGCAGTATTTT,CASSPDHSTDTQYF
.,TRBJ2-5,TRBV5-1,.,TGCGCCAGCAGCTTGGGATCGGGGGTGGAGACCCAGTACTTC,CASSLGSGVETQYF
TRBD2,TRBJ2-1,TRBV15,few,TGTGCCACCAAATTAGCGGGGGAGACAAGGAATGAGCAGTTCTTC,CATKLAGETRNEQFF
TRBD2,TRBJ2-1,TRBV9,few,TGTGCCAGCAGCGTAGCGGCCCTAGCGGGTGGTGAGCAGTTCTTC,CASSVAALAGGEQFF
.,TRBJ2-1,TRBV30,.,TGTGCCTGGAGTTTGGGAAATGAGCAGTTCTTC,CAWSLGNEQFF
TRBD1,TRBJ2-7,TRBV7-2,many,TGTGCCAGCAGCCCCCCGGGACAGGGTGGCGAGCAGTACTTC,CASSPPGQGGEQYF
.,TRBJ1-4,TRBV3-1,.,TGTGCCAGCAGCCAATCAGGGAGAGAAAAACTGTTTTTT,CASSQSGREKLFF